The rows below give T cell receptor beta chains drawn from one sample of a study of cytomegalovirus exposure and HLA in healthy donors. Data came from immunoSEQ multiplex PCR; TCRdb stores just in-frame clones and leaves some out. The table shows about 140,000 clones, with 75% to 80% occurring only once. The material sequenced was PBMCs. Receptors were obtained from a man younger than 40 in good health and CMV-seronegative. Both conserved end residues are trimmed from each CDR3. A D gene is named only where the DNA matches it firmly. Rows may omit the clone size; those that give it use once, few, many or a size class.

CDR3 protein: ASSESGAFRIYGYT; CDR3 length: 14; clone size: few; J gene: TRBJ1-2; V gene: TRBV6-1; D gene: NA
CDR3 protein: ASSRQGSYEQY; CDR3 length: 11; clone size: NA; J gene: TRBJ2-7; V gene: TRBV28; D gene: TRBD1
CDR3 protein: ASSYPPSGEGSYEQY; CDR3 length: 15; clone size: NA; J gene: TRBJ2-7; V gene: TRBV7-9; D gene: TRBD2
CDR3 protein: ASSKVPGNTEAF; CDR3 length: 12; clone size: NA; J gene: TRBJ1-1; V gene: TRBV21-1; D gene: NA
CDR3 protein: ASSPQTATNEKLF; CDR3 length: 13; clone size: NA; J gene: TRBJ1-4; V gene: TRBV27; D gene: NA
CDR3 protein: ASSLSGRGRGVSGYT; CDR3 length: 15; clone size: few; J gene: TRBJ1-2; V gene: TRBV5-6; D gene: NA
CDR3 protein: ASRPGQPWSPY; CDR3 length: 11; clone size: NA; J gene: TRBJ2-7; V gene: TRBV28; D gene: NA
CDR3 protein: ATGRGNYGYT; CDR3 length: 10; clone size: NA; J gene: TRBJ1-2; V gene: TRBV2; D gene: NA
CDR3 protein: AISETEYYGYT; CDR3 length: 11; clone size: NA; J gene: TRBJ1-2; V gene: TRBV10-3; D gene: NA
CDR3 protein: ASSLNGGSSYEQY; CDR3 length: 13; clone size: NA; J gene: TRBJ2-7; V gene: TRBV27; D gene: TRBD2
CDR3 protein: AWSVRTGNLGSNQPQH; CDR3 length: 16; clone size: NA; J gene: TRBJ1-5; V gene: TRBV30; D gene: TRBD1
CDR3 protein: ASSLVIPEEYGYT; CDR3 length: 13; clone size: NA; J gene: TRBJ1-2; V gene: TRBV11-2; D gene: NA
CDR3 protein: ASSEASHRGTSGSYEQY; CDR3 length: 17; clone size: few; J gene: TRBJ2-7; V gene: TRBV2; D gene: TRBD2